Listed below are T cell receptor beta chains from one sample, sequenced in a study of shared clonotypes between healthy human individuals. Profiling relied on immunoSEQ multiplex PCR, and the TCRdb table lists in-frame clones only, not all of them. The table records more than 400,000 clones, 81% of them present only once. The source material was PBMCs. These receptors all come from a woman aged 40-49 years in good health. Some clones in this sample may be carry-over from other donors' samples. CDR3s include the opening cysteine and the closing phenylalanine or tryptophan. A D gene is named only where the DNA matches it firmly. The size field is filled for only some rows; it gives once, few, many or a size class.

TGTGCCAGCCGGGGGGTAGCGGGAGATGAGCAGTTCTTC,CASRGVAGDEQFF,TRBJ2-1,TRBD2,once,TRBV28
TGCGCCAGCAGCTTGGAGGGGTGGCCTGACGAGCAGTACTTC,CASSLEGWPDEQYF,TRBJ2-7,-,-,TRBV5-1
TGCGCCAGCAGCTTGGATGGGGGCTCCTACAATGAGCAGTTCTTC,CASSLDGGSYNEQFF,TRBJ2-1,-,-,TRBV5-1
TGCGCCAGCAGCCAAACCTACGGGGGCAAGGAGACCCAGTACTTC,CASSQTYGGKETQYF,TRBJ2-5,-,-,TRBV4-1
TGTGCCAGCAGCCAAGAGGCAGGCGTTATACGGCAGTACTTC,CASSQEAGVIRQYF,TRBJ2-7,-,-,TRBV14
TGTGCTAGTGGTTTGAACAATGAGCAGTTCTTC,CASGLNNEQFF,TRBJ2-1,-,-,TRBV12-5
TGTGCCAGCAGCTTAGTCACAAGCAATCAGCCCCAGCATTTT,CASSLVTSNQPQHF,TRBJ1-5,-,-,TRBV7-8
TGCGCCAGCAGCCAAGAACAGTTTAGTTTTAACGAGCAGTACTTC,CASSQEQFSFNEQYF,TRBJ2-7,-,-,TRBV4-3
TGTGCCAGCAGCCAAGGGGACAGGACGAACACTGAAGCTTTCTTT,CASSQGDRTNTEAFF,TRBJ1-1,TRBD1,few,TRBV14
TGTGCCAGCAGTGAGGGGGAGCGGGGGTACAATGAGCAGTTCTTC,CASSEGERGYNEQFF,TRBJ2-1,TRBD2,-,TRBV6-4
TGTGCCAGCAGTCCAGGCTGGGCAGCTTATAGCAATCAGCCCCAGCATTTT,CASSPGWAAYSNQPQHF,TRBJ1-5,-,-,TRBV27
TGTGCCAGCAGCTTGGCCGGGACACCAGTACAGCCCCAGCATTTT,CASSLAGTPVQPQHF,TRBJ1-5,-,-,TRBV5-6
TGCAGCGCTGAGGGGAGGGCGTTCGAGCAGTACTTC,CSAEGRAFEQYF,TRBJ2-7,TRBD2,few,TRBV29-1
TGCAGCGTTGTTATGACCGGCCAAGAGACCCAGTACTTC,CSVVMTGQETQYF,TRBJ2-5,-,-,TRBV29-1
TGTGCCAGCAGAAAGACTAGCGGGATAAATGAGCAGTTCTTC,CASRKTSGINEQFF,TRBJ2-1,TRBD2,many,TRBV11-2
TGCGCCAGCAGCTCCCGGGAGGGTCCCGGGGAGCTGTTTTTT,CASSSREGPGELFF,TRBJ2-2,TRBD2,-,TRBV5-1
TGTGCCAGCAGTCCAGGGACCGAGCAGTACTTC,CASSPGTEQYF,TRBJ2-7,-,few,TRBV27
TGTGCCAGCAGCCTAGGACTCCTCTCCTACGAGCAGTACTTC,CASSLGLLSYEQYF,TRBJ2-7,-,-,TRBV4-2
TGTGCCAGCAGCTGGGCCGACTCTGGGGCCAACGTCCTGACTTTC,CASSWADSGANVLTF,TRBJ2-6,-,few,TRBV7-3
TGTGCCAGCAGCCTCAGGGACAGGGGGCGCGAGCAGTACTTC,CASSLRDRGREQYF,TRBJ2-7,TRBD1,-,TRBV28
TGTGCCAGCAGCACACAGGGAACAGCTTTCTTT,CASSTQGTAFF,TRBJ1-1,-,-,TRBV7-9
TGTGCCAGCAGCACTAACAGGGGGGGTTTTGGAGAGACCCAGTACTTC,CASSTNRGGFGETQYF,TRBJ2-5,-,-,TRBV5-6
TGTGCCAGCAGCTTGGTTCGCGGACCCACAGATACGCAGTATTTT,CASSLVRGPTDTQYF,TRBJ2-3,-,-,TRBV5-6
TGCGCCAGCAGCTTGCAAAGGTCCGGGGACACTGAAGCTTTCTTT,CASSLQRSGDTEAFF,TRBJ1-1,-,-,TRBV5-1